This T cell receptor beta chain derives from a study of identical twins. cDNA molecules carried unique molecular identifiers, and template switching added a universal primer site. In TCRdb, the 5' RACE reads were re-called with MiXCR into one record per CDR3 protein. The sample shows 550,000 to 700,000 distinct CDR3 sequences, around 20% of them seen only once. The CDR3 extends over 15 amino acids. Germline-derived CDR1 and CDR2 are SGHDT and YYEEEE. V lost 3 bases and J 1 base, leaving 10 bases between the germline ends. This clonotype was detected only a few times. The same sample was also used in a study of T cells expressing NK-cell markers.

J is TRBJ2-2 and V is TRBV5-6; D possibly corresponds to TRBD1 (6 bases). The sequence was collected from a woman aged 18-29 years in good health. Sequenced input: PBMCs. The DNA of the CDR3 is TGTGCCAGCAGCTCCGGGACATGGAACACCGGGGAGCTGTTTTTT. This codes for CASSSGTWNTGELFF.